These T cell receptor beta chains were read from a single sample in a study of blood T cell repertoires in COVID-19. The method was immunoSEQ multiplex PCR; TCRdb's version includes in-frame clones alone and lacks a portion of them. This sample has roughly 20,000 clones, with around 87% found just once. Sequences were obtained from peripheral blood. These receptors were obtained from a human donor in a cohort sampled during active COVID-19. The CDR3 runs from the conserved cysteine through the conserved F or W. The order of the fields is V gene, D gene, clone size, J gene, CDR3 DNA, CDR3 protein. A D gene is named only where the DNA matches it firmly. The size entry is marked missing in some rows and otherwise reads once, few, many or a size class.

V gene: TRBV7-2
D gene: NA
clone size: NA
J gene: TRBJ2-7
CDR3 DNA: TGTGCCAGCAGCTCGCGAGGGACAAGCTCCTACGAGCAGTACTTC
CDR3 protein: CASSSRGTSSYEQYF

V gene: TRBV5-1
D gene: NA
clone size: NA
J gene: TRBJ2-5
CDR3 DNA: TGCGCCAGCAGCACGAATGACAGGCAAGAGACCCAGTACTTC
CDR3 protein: CASSTNDRQETQYF

V gene: TRBV7-6
D gene: TRBD2
clone size: NA
J gene: TRBJ2-2
CDR3 DNA: TGTGCCAGCAGCCCAGGGACTAGCGGGGTGAACACCGGGGAGCTGTTTTTT
CDR3 protein: CASSPGTSGVNTGELFF

V gene: TRBV4-1
D gene: NA
clone size: NA
J gene: TRBJ2-7
CDR3 DNA: TGCGCCAGCAGCCAGGAGGAAGTTTACGAGCAGTACTTC
CDR3 protein: CASSQEEVYEQYF

V gene: TRBV28
D gene: NA
clone size: NA
J gene: TRBJ2-7
CDR3 DNA: TGTGCCAGCAGTTTGCAGGGGTCCAGCTCCTACGAGCAGTACTTC
CDR3 protein: CASSLQGSSSYEQYF

V gene: TRBV19
D gene: NA
clone size: NA
J gene: TRBJ1-1
CDR3 DNA: TGTGCCAGTAGTTCAACCGGGACACATGGAGGTACTGAAGCTTTCTTT
CDR3 protein: CASSSTGTHGGTEAFF

V gene: TRBV9
D gene: NA
clone size: NA
J gene: TRBJ1-2
CDR3 DNA: TGTGCCAGCAGCGTTTCTGCGGCGGAATATGGCTACACCTTC
CDR3 protein: CASSVSAAEYGYTF

V gene: TRBV7-3
D gene: NA
clone size: few
J gene: TRBJ2-1
CDR3 DNA: TGTGCCAGCAGCCCAGGAGCCCTAGGAGGCCATGAGCAGTTCTTC
CDR3 protein: CASSPGALGGHEQFF

V gene: TRBV7-3
D gene: NA
clone size: NA
J gene: TRBJ2-3
CDR3 DNA: TGTGCCAGCAGCTTAGGGCCGGACGGGAGCGCAGATACGCAGTATTTT
CDR3 protein: CASSLGPDGSADTQYF

V gene: TRBV19
D gene: NA
clone size: once
J gene: TRBJ2-2
CDR3 DNA: TGTGCCAGTAGTTCGTCCCAGGGGAGCGCCGGGGAGCTGTTTTTT
CDR3 protein: CASSSSQGSAGELFF

V gene: TRBV6-5
D gene: TRBD2
clone size: NA
J gene: TRBJ2-1
CDR3 DNA: TGTGCCAGCAGTTCCGGTCTAGCGGGAGGGTACAATGAGCAGTTCTTC
CDR3 protein: CASSSGLAGGYNEQFF

V gene: TRBV24-1
D gene: NA
clone size: NA
J gene: TRBJ2-2
CDR3 DNA: TGTGCCACCAGTGACGAGGGTAGGGTCACCGGGGAGCTGTTTTTT
CDR3 protein: CATSDEGRVTGELFF

V gene: TRBV19
D gene: NA
clone size: NA
J gene: TRBJ2-7
CDR3 DNA: TGTGCCAGTAGTAGAGGGTTAGCACCATCCACCTACGAGCAGTACTTC
CDR3 protein: CASSRGLAPSTYEQYF

V gene: TRBV7-2
D gene: NA
clone size: NA
J gene: TRBJ2-6
CDR3 DNA: TGTGCCAGCAGCTTTGGTCTAGCTTATGGGGCCAACGTCCTGACTTTC
CDR3 protein: CASSFGLAYGANVLTF

V gene: TRBV7-9
D gene: NA
clone size: NA
J gene: TRBJ1-2
CDR3 DNA: TGTGCCAGCAGCTCCTATGGGCGTGGTGGCTACACCTTC
CDR3 protein: CASSSYGRGGYTF

V gene: TRBV6-2/TRBV6-3
D gene: NA
clone size: NA
J gene: TRBJ2-7
CDR3 DNA: TGTGCCAGCAGTTACTCGGGCCGCTACGAGCAGTACTTC
CDR3 protein: CASSYSGRYEQYF

V gene: TRBV7-2
D gene: NA
clone size: NA
J gene: TRBJ2-5
CDR3 DNA: TGTGCCAGCAGCCACCTAGCGATCTACCAAGAGACCCAGTACTTC
CDR3 protein: CASSHLAIYQETQYF

V gene: TRBV6-5
D gene: NA
clone size: NA
J gene: TRBJ1-6
CDR3 DNA: TGTGCCAGCAGCCCGACTAAGAATTCACCCCTCCACTTT
CDR3 protein: CASSPTKNSPLHF

V gene: TRBV6-5
D gene: TRBD2
clone size: NA
J gene: TRBJ2-7
CDR3 DNA: TGTGCCAGCAGACCGGGACTACAAAATTACGAGCAGTACTTC
CDR3 protein: CASRPGLQNYEQYF

V gene: TRBV27
D gene: TRBD1
clone size: few
J gene: TRBJ1-2
CDR3 DNA: TGTGCCAGCGGGTGGGGGACAGGTGGAGGCGGCTACACCTTC
CDR3 protein: CASGWGTGGGGYTF

V gene: TRBV2
D gene: NA
clone size: NA
J gene: TRBJ2-5
CDR3 DNA: TGTGCCAGCAACTCAGGGGTCGGGGAGACCCAGTACTTC
CDR3 protein: CASNSGVGETQYF

V gene: TRBV30
D gene: TRBD2
clone size: NA
J gene: TRBJ2-7
CDR3 DNA: TGTGCCTGGAGTGGGGGGGGAGGGGCGCACAACGAGCAGTACTTC
CDR3 protein: CAWSGGGGAHNEQYF

V gene: TRBV7-6
D gene: NA
clone size: NA
J gene: TRBJ1-1
CDR3 DNA: TGTGCCAGCAGCTTAGAGGGGACATTGAACACTGAAGCTTTCTTT
CDR3 protein: CASSLEGTLNTEAFF

V gene: TRBV18
D gene: TRBD2
clone size: NA
J gene: TRBJ2-1
CDR3 DNA: TGTGCCAGCTCACCTGGGCTAGCGGGGAGCAATGAGCAGTTCTTC
CDR3 protein: CASSPGLAGSNEQFF

V gene: TRBV18
D gene: TRBD1
clone size: NA
J gene: TRBJ1-4
CDR3 DNA: TGTGCCAGCTCACTAGCCCGGGACAGGACTGAAAAACTGTTTTTT
CDR3 protein: CASSLARDRTEKLFF

V gene: TRBV5-1
D gene: NA
clone size: NA
J gene: TRBJ2-5
CDR3 DNA: TGCGCCAGCAGCTTCGACAGCTTCCAAGAGACCCAGTACTTC
CDR3 protein: CASSFDSFQETQYF

V gene: TRBV19
D gene: TRBD2
clone size: NA
J gene: TRBJ2-3
CDR3 DNA: TGTGCCAGTAGTAACCTAGCGGGAGCTTTCCCCACGCAGTATTTT
CDR3 protein: CASSNLAGAFPTQYF

V gene: TRBV4-2
D gene: NA
clone size: NA
J gene: TRBJ2-4
CDR3 DNA: TGTGCCAGCAGCCAAGATCAGAGTAGCGGATCCAAAAACATTCAGTACTTC
CDR3 protein: CASSQDQSSGSKNIQYF

V gene: TRBV3-1/TRBV3-2
D gene: NA
clone size: NA
J gene: TRBJ1-2
CDR3 DNA: TGTGCCAGCAGCCAACGGACAGTTAGCTATGGCTACACCTTC
CDR3 protein: CASSQRTVSYGYTF

V gene: TRBV7-9
D gene: NA
clone size: NA
J gene: TRBJ2-3
CDR3 DNA: TGTGCCAGCAGCTTCGGGGGTACGCAGTATTTT
CDR3 protein: CASSFGGTQYF

V gene: TRBV7-9
D gene: TRBD2
clone size: NA
J gene: TRBJ2-7
CDR3 DNA: TGTGCCAGCAGCATTAGCGGGAGTATGTACGAGCAGTACTTC
CDR3 protein: CASSISGSMYEQYF

V gene: TRBV7-9
D gene: NA
clone size: NA
J gene: TRBJ2-2
CDR3 DNA: TGTGCCAGCAGCTTGTTCGGAGGGGCACTAAACACCGGGGAGCTGTTTTTT
CDR3 protein: CASSLFGGALNTGELFF

V gene: TRBV30
D gene: TRBD1
clone size: NA
J gene: TRBJ1-1
CDR3 DNA: TGTGCCTGGAAAGGGGGACAGTACAAGAACACTGAAGCTTTCTTT
CDR3 protein: CAWKGGQYKNTEAFF

V gene: TRBV19
D gene: NA
clone size: once
J gene: TRBJ2-2
CDR3 DNA: TGTGCCAGTAGTATTGACGCAGGGGTTACCACCGGGGAGCTGTTTTTT
CDR3 protein: CASSIDAGVTTGELFF

V gene: TRBV10-3
D gene: TRBD1
clone size: NA
J gene: TRBJ2-7
CDR3 DNA: TGTGCCATCAATAAAGGACAGGGCTCCTACGAGCAGTACTTC
CDR3 protein: CAINKGQGSYEQYF

V gene: TRBV5-4
D gene: TRBD2
clone size: NA
J gene: TRBJ2-7
CDR3 DNA: TGTGCCAGCAGCTTGCAGGGAGGGCCCTCCTACGAGCAGTACTTC
CDR3 protein: CASSLQGGPSYEQYF

V gene: TRBV12-3/TRBV12-4
D gene: NA
clone size: once
J gene: TRBJ2-7
CDR3 DNA: TGTGCCAGCAGCTACGACAGAAGCTACGAGCAGTACTTC
CDR3 protein: CASSYDRSYEQYF

V gene: TRBV11-2
D gene: NA
clone size: NA
J gene: TRBJ2-3
CDR3 DNA: TGTGCCAGCAGCTTTGGGGGCGCAGGCACAGATACGCAGTATTTT
CDR3 protein: CASSFGGAGTDTQYF

V gene: TRBV27
D gene: NA
clone size: NA
J gene: TRBJ2-1
CDR3 DNA: TGTGCCAGCAGAATAGGACTCCCCGATGAGCAGTTCTTC
CDR3 protein: CASRIGLPDEQFF

V gene: TRBV2
D gene: TRBD1
clone size: NA
J gene: TRBJ1-4
CDR3 DNA: TGTGCCAGCAGTCGACAGGGATTTAATGAAAAACTGTTTTTT
CDR3 protein: CASSRQGFNEKLFF

V gene: TRBV28
D gene: NA
clone size: NA
J gene: TRBJ1-5
CDR3 DNA: TGTGCCAGCAGCCGCGGATTTAGCAATCAGCCCCAGCATTTT
CDR3 protein: CASSRGFSNQPQHF

V gene: TRBV7-2
D gene: TRBD2
clone size: NA
J gene: TRBJ2-1
CDR3 DNA: TGTGCCAGCAGCTTCCCCCGAGGCGCTGCGGGAGTTAAACATGAGCAGTTCTTC
CDR3 protein: CASSFPRGAAGVKHEQFF

V gene: TRBV19
D gene: TRBD2
clone size: medium-sized
J gene: TRBJ2-1
CDR3 DNA: TGTGCCAGTACCCCACTGACTAGCGGGAGGTTAGATGAGCAGTTCTTC
CDR3 protein: CASTPLTSGRLDEQFF

V gene: TRBV4-3
D gene: TRBD2
clone size: NA
J gene: TRBJ2-7
CDR3 DNA: TGCGCCAGCAGCCAAACTAGCGGGAGCTCCTACGAGCAGTACTTC
CDR3 protein: CASSQTSGSSYEQYF

V gene: TRBV4-2
D gene: NA
clone size: NA
J gene: TRBJ1-1
CDR3 DNA: TGTGCCAGCAGCCTCAACGGGGCGGGAAACACTGAAGCTTTCTTT
CDR3 protein: CASSLNGAGNTEAFF

V gene: TRBV7-9
D gene: TRBD1
clone size: NA
J gene: TRBJ2-1
CDR3 DNA: TGTGCCAGCAGCTTGAGGGACAGGGGGGCTAATGAGCAGTTCTTC
CDR3 protein: CASSLRDRGANEQFF

V gene: TRBV12-3/TRBV12-4
D gene: TRBD1
clone size: NA
J gene: TRBJ2-3
CDR3 DNA: TGTGCCAGCAGTCTATACAGGGGAGATACGCAGTATTTT
CDR3 protein: CASSLYRGDTQYF